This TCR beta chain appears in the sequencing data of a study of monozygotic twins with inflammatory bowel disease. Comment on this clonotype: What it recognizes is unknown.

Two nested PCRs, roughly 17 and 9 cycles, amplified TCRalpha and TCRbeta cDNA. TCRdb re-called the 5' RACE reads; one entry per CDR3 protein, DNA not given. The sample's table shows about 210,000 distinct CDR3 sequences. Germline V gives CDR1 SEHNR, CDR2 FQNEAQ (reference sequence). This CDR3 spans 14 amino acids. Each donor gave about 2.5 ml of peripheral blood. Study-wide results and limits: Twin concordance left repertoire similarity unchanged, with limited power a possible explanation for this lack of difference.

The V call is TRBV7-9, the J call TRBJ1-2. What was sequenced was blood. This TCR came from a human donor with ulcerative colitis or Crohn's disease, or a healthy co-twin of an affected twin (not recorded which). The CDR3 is CASSLPSIAGGYTF.